The next 24 T cell receptor beta chains were all read from a single sample in a study of T cells in Graves' hyperthyroidism and ophthalmopathy. From RNA transcripts, TCR beta CDR3 regions were amplified. The HTBI primer set served for first-round RT-PCR of the TCR CDR3. Each CDR3 protein is one row after TCRdb ran MiXCR on the multiplex PCR reads. The sample shows a few hundred thousand distinct CDR3 sequences, roughly 21% of them seen only once. The sample consisted of blood. These receptor sequences come from a woman in her 50s with Graves' hyperthyroidism.

This clonotype was observed at least ten times. The V call is TRBV11-1, the J call TRBJ2-7; TRBD2 might be the D (5 bases). From germline, CDR1 is SGHAT and CDR2 FQDESV (reference sequence). Trimming took 5 bases from V and 5 from J, leaving 16 bases between them. This CDR3 region has 14 residues. CDR3 amino acids: CASSPPRGIDEQYF. CDR3 DNA: TGTGCCAGCAGCCCTCCGAGAGGGATCGACGAGCAGTACTTC.

The sample holds a few counts of this clonotype. The chain carries TRBV11-2 and TRBJ2-1; D is tentatively TRBD1 or TRBD2 (5 bases each). This CDR3 has 14 residues. V lost 0 bases and J 5 bases, leaving 8 bases between the germline ends. Germline V lookup: CDR1 SGHAT, CDR2 FQNNGV. The CDR3: CASSLEGRNNEQFF. CDR3 in DNA: TGTGCCAGCAGCTTAGAGGGACGGAACAATGAGCAGTTCTTC.

The gene calls are TRBV10-2 and TRBJ2-7; 12 bases line up with TRBD2. V was clipped by 7 bases and J by 4 bases; unmatched bases: 2. CDR3 size: 13 residues. The germline V gene encodes CDR1 WSHSY and CDR2 SAAADI. CDR3 DNA: TGCGCCAGCATGCTAGCGGGAGGGTACGAGCAGTACTTC. It encodes CASMLAGGYEQYF.

This clonotype was recorded many times. This chain connects TRBV5-1 to TRBJ2-7; 12 bases are shared with TRBD2. V lost 0 bases and J lost 1; bases outside the gene matches: 5. In germline, CDR1 is SGHRS, CDR2 YFSETQ. This CDR3 comprises 17 residues. Here the CDR3 reads CASSLASGRARSYEQYF. In DNA form, the CDR3 reads TGCGCCAGCAGCTTGGCTAGCGGGAGGGCCAGATCCTACGAGCAGTACTTC.

V is TRBV6-1 and J is TRBJ1-6, with D maybe TRBD1 (5 bases). In germline, CDR1 is MNHNS, CDR2 SASEGT. The V end lost 3 bases, the J end lost 5 bases, and 8 bases lay between the germline ends. The CDR3 runs to 14 residues. CDR3 in amino acids: CASSEGLNNSPLHF. The CDR3 DNA follows: TGTGCCAGCAGTGAGGGACTGAATAATTCACCCCTCCACTTT.

The chain employs TRBV6-5 and TRBJ2-7, with TRBD1 matching over 11 bases. V trimming: 4 bases; J trimming: 5 bases; junction bases outside the gene matches: 1. Looked up from germline, CDR1 is MNHEY and CDR2 is SVGAGI. The CDR3 sequence is 13 residues long. The CDR3 is CASSWDRGNEQYF. CDR3 bases: TGTGCCAGCAGTTGGGACAGGGGGAACGAGCAGTACTTC.

This clonotype appeared a single time. Possible read error: a much larger clone is one base away. The chain has TRBV2 and TRBJ2-7, with a tentative D call TRBD2 (6 bases). Germline CDR1 reads SNHLY; CDR2 reads FYNNEI. CDR3 size: 15 residues. Trimming stripped 1 base from V and 7 bases from J, with 17 bases between. The CDR3 protein is CASSEGGLWANEQYF. DNA of the CDR3: TGTGCCAGCAGTGAAGGGGGACTGTGGGCCAATGAGCAGTACTTC. The whole variable domain, filled in from reference TRBV2 and TRBJ2-7, reads EPEVTQTPSHQVTQMGQEVILRCVPISNHLYFYWYRQILGQKVEFLVSFYNNEISEKSEIFDDQFSVERPDGSNFTLKIRSTKLEDSAMYFCASSEGGLWANEQYFGPGTRLTVT.

This chain links TRBV7-9 with TRBJ2-2; possibly TRBD2 for D (7 bases). There are 15 residues in the CDR3. Germline CDR1 reads SEHNR; CDR2 reads FQNEAQ (reference sequence). Trimming left V 6 bases short and J 5 bases short, with 16 bases between. This chain's CDR3 is CASSSGPGETGELFF. CDR3 sequence (DNA): TGTGCCAGCAGTAGCGGGCCAGGGGAAACCGGGGAGCTGTTTTTT.

The chain recombines TRBV19 with TRBJ1-1, with D uncertain. The ends were cut back, 0 bases at V and 5 bases at J, with 10 bases in the middle. There are 14 residues in the CDR3. CDR1 LNHDA and CDR2 SQIVND come from the germline V gene (reference sequence). CDR3 protein: CASSIDSWGTEAFF. CDR3 DNA: TGTGCCAGTAGTATAGATTCATGGGGTACTGAAGCTTTCTTT. Combining the CDR3 with reference TRBV19 and TRBJ1-1 gives the whole variable domain DGGITQSPKYLFRKEGQNVTLSCEQNLNHDAMYWYRQDPGQGLRLIYYSQIVNDFQKGDIAEGYSVSREKKESFPLTVTSAQKNPTAFYLCASSIDSWGTEAFFGQGTRLTVV.

This clonotype was seen more than once but under ten times. The gene calls are TRBV20-1 and TRBJ1-6; TRBD1 matches 10 bases. Trimming took 6 bases from V and 8 from J; bases not matched to a gene: 7. The CDR3 contains 14 residues. Germline CDR1 is DFQATT and CDR2 is SNEGSKA (reference sequence). The CDR3 DNA is TGCAGTGCCCAACGACAGGGGGCCGATTCACCCCTCCACTTT. Translation gives CSAQRQGADSPLHF.

This rearrangement joins TRBV20-1 to TRBJ1-5, with TRBD1 as a possible D gene (6 bases). From germline, CDR1 is DFQATT and CDR2 SNEGSKA (reference sequence). The CDR3 consists of 15 residues. V lost 3 bases to trimming and J lost 7 bases, with 19 bases between them. CDR3 in amino acids: CSARPGRGAAQPQHF. CDR3 DNA: TGCAGTGCTAGGCCGGGACGGGGGGCAGCCCAGCCCCAGCATTTT.

This clonotype has ten or more counts. The chain links TRBV14 to TRBJ2-2; the D is unclear. CDR1 is SGHDN, CDR2 FVKESK, per germline. The CDR3 has 13 residues. V lost 0 bases, J lost 3 bases, and 2 bases lay in between. The CDR3, as DNA: TGTGCCAGCAGCCAAGACTACACCGGGGAGCTGTTTTTT. The encoded protein is CASSQDYTGELFF.

This clonotype was seen at least ten times. The chain joins TRBV15 to TRBJ1-5, with 7 positions matching TRBD1. There are 16 residues in the CDR3. Trimming at V came to 0 bases and at J to 7 bases, leaving 9 bases not matched to a gene. Germline CDR1 reads LNHNV; CDR2 reads YYDKDF (reference sequence). For the CDR3, the DNA is TGTGCCACCAGCAGAGATCTACAGGGGAACAGGCAGCCCCAGCATTTT. Protein product: CATSRDLQGNRQPQHF.

This clonotype was observed a handful of times. The chain employs TRBV7-8 and TRBJ2-7; maybe TRBD1 (7 bases). The CDR3 is 15 amino acids. V was pared by 1 base and J by 6 bases, with 16 bases between. CDR1 and CDR2 from the germline V gene are SGHVS and FQNEAQ. This CDR3 reads CASSLVSGGLGEQYF. CDR3 sequence (DNA): TGTGCCAGCAGCTTAGTCTCAGGGGGGTTAGGCGAGCAGTACTTC.

This clonotype was counted at least ten times. The genes are TRBV5-1 and TRBJ2-3; the D call may be TRBD1 or TRBD2 (5 bases each). V was trimmed by 4 bases and J by 1 base, leaving 13 bases between them. The germline V gene encodes CDR1 SGHRS and CDR2 YFSETQ. The CDR3 extends over 15 amino acids. As DNA, the CDR3 is TGCGCCAGCAGCAGGGACGGCACGGGCACAGATACGCAGTATTTT. Encoded protein: CASSRDGTGTDTQYF.

The chain joins TRBV20-1 to TRBJ2-2; D not certain. Deletions cut 1 base from V and 2 bases from J, with 8 bases between. Germline assignment: CDR1 DFQATT and CDR2 SNEGSKA (reference sequence). The CDR3 has 14 amino acids. This chain's CDR3 is CSARGGFNTGELFF. In DNA form, the CDR3 reads TGCAGTGCTAGAGGCGGTTTTAACACCGGGGAGCTGTTTTTT.

This clonotype came up many times. V and J are TRBV5-1 and TRBJ2-7; tentatively, D is TRBD1 or TRBD2 (5 bases each). Between the trimmed V and J ends, which lost 0 bases and 4 bases, there was a span of 8 bases. There are 13 residues in the CDR3. Germline-derived CDR1 and CDR2 are SGHRS and YFSETQ. The CDR3 is CASSLVGEYEQYF. CDR3 sequence (DNA): TGCGCCAGCAGCTTGGTGGGGGAATACGAGCAGTACTTC.

This clonotype was observed at least ten times. The chain employs TRBV28 and TRBJ2-6; D gene uncertain. The CDR3 spans 13 residues. The V end lost 7 bases, the J end lost 2 bases, and 6 bases lay between the germline ends. Per the germline V gene, CDR1 is MDHEN and CDR2 is SYDVKM. The CDR3 region has the DNA TGTGCCAGCAAAGACGCTGGGGCCAACGTCCTGACTTTC. Translation: CASKDAGANVLTF.

This clonotype was seen a handful of times. The V call is TRBV2, the J call TRBJ2-7, with D maybe TRBD1 (6 bases). The length of the CDR3 is 13 residues. Trimming removed 6 bases from V and 2 bases from J, with 11 bases in between. Germline CDR1 is SNHLY and CDR2 is FYNNEI. In DNA form, the CDR3 reads TGTGCCAGCAGGGTACAGGGCACCTACGAGCAGTACTTC. Translation: CASRVQGTYEQYF.

This clonotype was found many times. The chain has TRBV11-3 and TRBJ1-2; no clear D. The CDR3 runs to 15 residues. The V and J ends lost 0 bases and 6 bases respectively, with 14 bases between them. In germline, CDR1 is SGHNT, CDR2 YENEEA. For the CDR3, the DNA is TGTGCCAGCAGCTTAGATCTAACTGGGAAGGATGGCTACACCTTC. Amino acid sequence: CASSLDLTGKDGYTF.

V and J are TRBV6-9 and TRBJ2-7, with D perhaps matching TRBD1 (6 bases). The CDR3 loop spans 16 amino acids. V gave up 3 bases and J gave up 3 bases, with 18 bases separating them. Germline assignment: CDR1 MNHGY and CDR2 SVAAGI. The CDR3 region is CASSYTGQPPSYEQYF. The CDR3 DNA reads TGTGCCAGCAGTTACACGGGACAACCCCCAAGCTACGAGCAGTACTTC.

This clonotype was detected a few times. This chain connects TRBV5-8 to TRBJ2-3; TRBD2 aligns across 9 bases. V lost 0 bases and J lost 1; bases outside the gene matches: 9. There are 18 residues in the CDR3. The germline gives CDR1 SGHTS, CDR2 YDEGEE. The CDR3 bases are TGTGCCAGCAGCTTGGGCGGGGGGGCACAGATTGGCACAGATACGCAGTATTTT. Its protein product is CASSLGGGAQIGTDTQYF. Variable domain in full (rest from reference TRBV5-8 and TRBJ2-3): EAGVTQSPTHLIKTRGQQATLRCSPISGHTSVYWYQQALGLGLQFLLWYDEGEERNRGNFPPRFSGRQFPNYSSELNVNALELEDSALYLCASSLGGGAQIGTDTQYFGPGTRLTVL.

The chain uses TRBV6-5 and TRBJ2-1; 7 bases line up with TRBD1. In germline, CDR1 is MNHEY, CDR2 SVGAGI. The CDR3 covers 15 residues. V shed 2 bases, J shed 2 bases, and the junction held 3 bases outside the gene matches. Here the CDR3 reads CASSYRGQTYNEQFF. CDR3 DNA sequence: TGTGCCAGCAGTTACAGGGGGCAAACCTACAATGAGCAGTTCTTC.

CDR3 region: CASINGQTYNSPLHF. In DNA, the CDR3 is TGTGCCAGCATTAACGGACAGACCTATAATTCACCCCTCCACTTT. The J gene is TRBJ1-6, the V gene TRBV6-1; D is perhaps TRBD1 (6 bases). Germline values: CDR1 MNHNS, CDR2 SASEGT. The CDR3 is 15 residues long. Trimming took off 7 bases at V and 2 bases at J, with 12 bases between the two ends.